The clone carrying this TCR beta chain appeared a single time. The data originate from a study of CD8 T cells in Susac syndrome. Study overall: Roughly 8 of the sequenced Susac syndrome patients were in remission, and 5 or 6 had active disease.

TEMRA cells were enriched by FACS, and CD4+ and CD8+ T cells were negatively isolated. V shed 4 bases and J 2 bases; nucleotides not matched to a gene: 5. The CDR3 spans 14 residues. CDR1 is LNHNV, CDR2 YYDKDF, per germline (reference sequence). With random hexamers, 0.5 to 1 ug RNA was reverse transcribed. The CDR3 of TCR beta was amplified by immunoSEQ multiplex PCR across 54 Vbeta and 13 Jbeta. From the immunoSEQ multiplex PCR reads, TCRdb called clonotypes with MiXCR, one entry per CDR3 protein. This table has under 200,000 distinct CDR3 sequences, under 95% appearing once. Sequenced: CD4+ T cells from PBMCs. J is TRBJ2-7 and V is TRBV15; 7 nucleotides line up with TRBD1. The receptor was derived from a human donor with Susac syndrome. The CDR3 DNA sequence: TGTGCCACCAGCAACCCGGACAGGACCTACGAGCAGTACTTC. Amino acids: CATSNPDRTYEQYF.